The 10 T cell receptor beta chains reported below all come from one sample, sequenced in a study of T cells after yellow fever vaccination. TCRdb itself ran the 5' RACE reads through MiXCR, one entry per CDR3 protein. Altogether approximately 350,000 distinct CDR3 sequences are present, approximately 10% being singletons, with the ten largest covering less than 20%. This specimen was PBMCs, taken on the day of the first yellow fever vaccination. The receptors derive from a man between 18 and 29 years old who received the YFV17D yellow fever vaccine.

This clonotype was observed a handful of times. This chain uses TRBV7-6 with TRBJ2-5, with TRBD1 matching over 9 bases. The V gene end was trimmed by 1 base and the J gene end by 5 bases; junction bases not matched to a gene: 11. The CDR3 consists of 17 residues. Per germline, CDR1 SGHVS and CDR2 FNYEAQ. Here the CDR3 reads CASSLVGTGSITETQYF. CDR3 sequence (DNA): TGTGCCAGCAGCTTAGTGGGGACAGGGTCTATAACGGAGACCCAGTACTTC.

This chain links TRBV4-1 with TRBJ2-4; D perhaps matches TRBD2 (6 bases). From germline, CDR1 is MGHRA and CDR2 YSYEKL. The CDR3 spans 17 residues. Trimming took 1 base from V and 4 from J, leaving 17 bases between them. CDR3 amino acids: CASSQGSAGPIKNIQYF. Here the CDR3 DNA reads TGCGCCAGCAGCCAAGGCTCCGCGGGACCTATTAAAAACATTCAGTACTTC.

This clonotype was seen a few times. This rearrangement joins TRBV27 to TRBJ2-1; possibly TRBD1 for D (5 bases). In germline, CDR1 is MNHEY, CDR2 SMNVEV (reference sequence). The ends were cut back, 6 bases at V and 4 bases at J, with 10 bases in the middle. This CDR3 comprises 13 residues. The CDR3 sequence is CASRIDSYNEQFF. Written as DNA, the CDR3 is TGTGCCAGCAGGATTGACAGTTACAATGAGCAGTTCTTC.

This clonotype was counted a few times. This chain links TRBV24-1 with TRBJ2-5, with D tentatively TRBD1 or TRBD2 (6 bases each). This CDR3 is built from 15 residues. CDR1 is KGHDR and CDR2 is SFDVKD in the germline V gene. The V gene lost 4 bases and the J gene lost 5 bases, with 16 bases spanning the gap. The CDR3 reads CATSDPGGPRETQYF. In DNA, the CDR3 is TGTGCCACCAGTGACCCCGGGGGCCCGAGGGAGACCCAGTACTTC.

This clonotype was seen a few times. The V gene is TRBV6-2 or TRBV6-3, the J gene TRBJ2-5, with D hard to call. Germline lookup yields CDR1 MNHEY and CDR2 SVGEGT. The V and J ends lost 0 bases and 5 bases respectively, with 10 bases between them. The CDR3 extends over 14 amino acids. The CDR3 is CASSYSQMGETQYF. The CDR3 nucleotides are TGTGCCAGCAGTTACTCGCAAATGGGGGAGACCCAGTACTTC.

The V gene is TRBV24-1, the J gene TRBJ1-5; D is uncertain. The germline gives CDR1 KGHDR, CDR2 SFDVKD. The ends were cut back, 9 bases at V and 6 bases at J, with 17 bases in the middle. CDR3 size: 14 residues. CDR3: CATGGSGGGQPQHF. In DNA form, the CDR3 reads TGTGCCACCGGTGGGTCGGGTGGAGGTCAGCCCCAGCATTTT.

The chain couples TRBV2 to TRBJ2-2; 9 nucleotides line up with TRBD2. This CDR3 has 14 residues. Germline V lookup: CDR1 SNHLY, CDR2 FYNNEI. The trim removed 0 bases at V and 8 bases at J, leaving 1 base unmatched. The CDR3 nucleotides are TGTGCCAGCAGTGAAGCGCTAGCGGGGGGGGAGCTGTTTTTT. Amino acid sequence: CASSEALAGGELFF.

This clonotype appeared a few times. The chain couples TRBV12-3 or TRBV12-4 to TRBJ1-6; possible D gene TRBD1, 5 bases. The ends were cut back, 2 bases at V and 14 bases at J, with 7 bases in the middle. The CDR3 is 11 amino acids. The CDR3 DNA reads TGTGCCAGCAGTTTACGGGGGACCCTCCACTTT. Translated, it gives CASSLRGTLHF.

The chain joins TRBV4-1 to TRBJ2-2; D perhaps matches TRBD1 (5 bases). The CDR3 runs to 16 residues. CDR1 and CDR2 from the germline V gene are MGHRA and YSYEKL. Trimming removed 3 bases at V and 3 bases at J, with 14 bases between. The CDR3 loop is CASSHYQGVDTGELFF. DNA of the CDR3: TGCGCCAGCAGCCATTACCAAGGGGTGGACACCGGGGAGCTGTTTTTT.

J is TRBJ2-3 and V is TRBV4-3, with D possibly matching TRBD1 (8 bases). Between the trimmed V and J ends, which lost 4 bases and 1 base, there was a span of 15 bases. From germline, CDR1 is LGHNA and CDR2 YSLEER. This CDR3 comprises 16 residues. The CDR3, as DNA: TGCGCCAGCAGCCGAACAACAGGGGGGGGCACAGATACGCAGTATTTT. Translation: CASSRTTGGGTDTQYF.